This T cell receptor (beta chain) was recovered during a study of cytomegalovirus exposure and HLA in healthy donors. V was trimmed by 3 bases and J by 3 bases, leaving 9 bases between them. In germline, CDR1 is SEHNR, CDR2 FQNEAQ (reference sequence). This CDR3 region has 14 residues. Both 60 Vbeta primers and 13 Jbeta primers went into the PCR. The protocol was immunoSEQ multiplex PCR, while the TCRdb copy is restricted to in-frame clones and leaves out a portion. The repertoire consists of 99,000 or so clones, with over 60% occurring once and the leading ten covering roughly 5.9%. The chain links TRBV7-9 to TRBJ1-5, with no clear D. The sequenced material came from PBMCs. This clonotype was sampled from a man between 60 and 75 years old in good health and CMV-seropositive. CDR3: CASSFAGDNQPQHF. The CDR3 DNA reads TGTGCCAGCAGCTTCGCCGGGGACAATCAGCCCCAGCATTTT. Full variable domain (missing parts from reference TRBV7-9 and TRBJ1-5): DTGVSQNPRHKITKRGQNVTFRCDPISEHNRLYWYRQTLGQGPEFLTYFQNEAQLEKSRLLSDRFSAERPKGSFSTLEIQRTEQGDSAMYLCASSFAGDNQPQHFGDGTRLSIL.